This T cell receptor beta chain was retrieved from a study of cytomegalovirus exposure and HLA in healthy donors. In the study overall: Later analysis reported that the roughly 120 validation repertoires shared the platform of the 650 to 700 first-cohort repertoires. The study, taken as a whole, reports: Altogether, 150 to 200 TCR beta chains were recorded as cytomegalovirus-associated.

About this clone itself: The antigen is undetermined.

Sequenced by immunoSEQ multiplex PCR; TCRdb stores in-frame clones only, minus some. The sample has around 230,000 clones; around 85% are singletons. In germline, CDR1 is SGHRS, CDR2 YFSETQ. The CDR3 has 14 residues. Between the trimmed V and J ends, which lost 5 bases and 1 base, there was a span of 12 bases. The chain joins TRBV5-1 to TRBJ2-5, with D possibly being TRBD2 (6 bases). The sequencing input was PBMCs. The sequence derives from a woman in her 30s in good health and CMV-seropositive. CDR3 amino acids: CASRTRLVQETQYF. The DNA for the CDR3 is TGCGCCAGCAGAACCCGACTAGTCCAAGAGACCCAGTACTTC.